One and the same sample provided the 25 T cell receptor beta chains below, sequenced in a study of cytomegalovirus exposure and HLA in healthy donors. Clones were sequenced by immunoSEQ multiplex PCR, and TCRdb holds only the in-frame ones, with some missing. The sample lists 65,000 to 70,000 clones; roughly nine tenths were seen once. The sample taken for sequencing was PBMCs. The receptors originated from a young man in good health and CMV-seronegative.

The rearrangement links TRBV28 to TRBJ2-7, with a tentative D call TRBD2 (5 bases). The V end was cut by 6 bases, the J end by 0 bases, with 9 bases between. The length of the CDR3 is 13 residues. Germline loops: CDR1 MDHEN, CDR2 SYDVKM. CDR3 sequence: CASSVGSSYEQYF. The CDR3, as DNA: TGTGCCAGCAGCGTAGGGAGCTCCTACGAGCAGTACTTC. Filled out from reference TRBV28 and TRBJ2-7, the complete variable domain reads DVKVTQSSRYLVKRTGEKVFLECVQDMDHENMFWYRQDPGLGLRLIYFSYDVKMKEKGDIPEGYSVSREKKERFSLILESASTNQTSMYLCASSVGSSYEQYFGPGTRLTVT.

This CDR3 reads CASSSNRGTNQPQHF. CDR3 nucleotides: TGTGCCAGCAGTTCTAACAGGGGTACCAATCAGCCCCAGCATTTT. This chain connects TRBV27 to TRBJ1-5; TRBD1 matches at 7 bases. The ends lost 4 bases at V and 3 bases at J; junction bases unmatched: 6. Per the germline V gene, CDR1 is MNHEY and CDR2 is SMNVEV (reference sequence). This CDR3 contains 15 residues.

The chain employs TRBV28 and TRBJ2-2; no definite D call. CDR1 and CDR2 (germline): MDHEN, SYDVKM. This CDR3 is 12 amino acids long. The V end lost 2 bases, the J end lost 6 bases, and 4 bases lay between the germline ends. The CDR3 protein is CASSLESGELFF. CDR3 coding DNA: TGTGCCAGCAGTTTAGAGTCCGGGGAGCTGTTTTTT. The variable domain in full, with the rest retrieved from reference TRBV28 and TRBJ2-2, is DVKVTQSSRYLVKRTGEKVFLECVQDMDHENMFWYRQDPGLGLRLIYFSYDVKMKEKGDIPEGYSVSREKKERFSLILESASTNQTSMYLCASSLESGELFFGEGSRLTVL.

CDR3 loop: CASIRDRGDSEQYF. The CDR3, as DNA: TGTGCCAGCATAAGGGACAGGGGGGATTCCGAGCAGTACTTC. V gene TRBV11-2 combines with J gene TRBJ2-7, with 11 bases that match TRBD1. CDR3 size: 14 residues. V was clipped by 7 bases and J by 6 bases; unmatched bases: 8. The germline gives CDR1 SGHAT, CDR2 FQNNGV.

The CDR3 nucleotides are TGTGCCAGCAGCCTGAATGGCAGGGGGATCTATGGCTACACCTTC. It codes for CASSLNGRGIYGYTF. This rearrangement joins TRBV5-6 to TRBJ1-2, with TRBD1 matching over 7 bases. The junction had 10 bases not matched to a gene; V was cut back by 4 bases and J by 4 bases. Germline V gives CDR1 SGHDT, CDR2 YYEEEE. This CDR3 comprises 15 residues.

This chain links TRBV7-3 with TRBJ2-5, with 7 bases aligning to TRBD1. Per germline, CDR1 SGHTA and CDR2 FQGTGA. J was trimmed by 3 bases and V by 4 bases; bases with no gene match: 8. The CDR3 runs to 15 residues. The CDR3 DNA reads as TGTGCCAGCAGCTGGCGAGGGGGCAGGGAAGAGACCCAGTACTTC. Translating gives CASSWRGGREETQYF. Looking up the rest from reference TRBV7-3 and TRBJ2-5 gives the full variable domain: GAGVSQTPSNKVTEKGKYVELRCDPISGHTALYWYRQSLGQGPEFLIYFQGTGAADDSGLPNDRFFAVRPEGSVSTLKIQRTERGDSAVYLCASSWRGGREETQYFGPGTRLLVL.

This clone was seen just once. The V gene is TRBV30, the J gene TRBJ1-5; D not resolved. There are 14 residues in the CDR3. Germline V gene sequence: CDR1 GTSNPN, CDR2 SVGIG (reference sequence). Trimming stripped 3 bases from V and 5 bases from J, with 14 bases between. As DNA, the CDR3 is TGTGCCTGGAGCCTTGGGCTTGGCGATCAGCCCCAGCATTTT. Amino acids: CAWSLGLGDQPQHF.

The chain links TRBV5-4 to TRBJ2-2; 7 bases are shared with TRBD1. The V gene's germline CDR1 is SGHNT and CDR2 YYREEE (reference sequence). CDR3 length: 15 residues. The junction had 3 bases not matched to a gene; V was cut back by 0 bases and J by 4 bases. CDR3 protein: CASSLGQGVTGELFF. CDR3 nucleotide sequence: TGTGCCAGCAGCTTGGGACAGGGTGTCACCGGGGAGCTGTTTTTT.

This sequence joins TRBV5-4 and TRBJ2-1, with TRBD1 matching 12 bases. The length of the CDR3 is 16 residues. In germline, CDR1 is SGHNT, CDR2 YYREEE (reference sequence). V trimming: 4 bases; J trimming: 5 bases; junction bases outside the gene matches: 7. The CDR3 region is CASSATGQGAHNEQFF. The CDR3 DNA follows: TGTGCCAGCAGCGCGACGGGACAGGGGGCCCACAATGAGCAGTTCTTC.

The chain is built from TRBV6-1 and TRBJ1-1; TRBD1 might be the D (6 bases). This CDR3 is 14 amino acids long. V lost 5 bases and J lost 3, with 13 bases in between. Looked up from germline, CDR1 is MNHNS and CDR2 is SASEGT. The CDR3, as DNA: TGTGCCAGCAGTCTAAGGGGGAAGGACACTGAAGCTTTCTTT. This sequence encodes CASSLRGKDTEAFF.

The chain is built from TRBV19 and TRBJ2-2; the match to TRBD2 covers 8 bases. The CDR3 loop spans 15 amino acids. Germline trimming cut 3 bases from V and 8 bases from J; bases unmatched to any gene: 8. In germline, CDR1 is LNHDA, CDR2 SQIVND (reference sequence). CDR3 sequence reads: CASSIAGGRAGELFF. In DNA, the CDR3 is TGTGCCAGTAGTATCGCGGGGGGACGGGCTGGGGAGCTGTTTTTT. The whole variable domain, remainder taken from reference TRBV19 and TRBJ2-2, is DGGITQSPKYLFRKEGQNVTLSCEQNLNHDAMYWYRQDPGQGLRLIYYSQIVNDFQKGDIAEGYSVSREKKESFPLTVTSAQKNPTAFYLCASSIAGGRAGELFFGEGSRLTVL.

This clone has just one count. The chain uses TRBV18 and TRBJ2-5, with TRBD1 matching over 7 bases. The CDR3 is 13 amino acids. Germline values: CDR1 KGHSH, CDR2 LQKENI. Unmatched junction bases numbered 3, after V lost 3 bases and J lost 5 bases. The CDR3 loop reads CASSPGQPETQYF. CDR3 bases: TGTGCCAGCTCACCGGGACAGCCCGAGACCCAGTACTTC.

V usage is TRBV28 and J usage is TRBJ2-3, with a weak D call TRBD2 (5 bases). Per the germline V gene, CDR1 is MDHEN and CDR2 is SYDVKM. The CDR3 runs 14 residues. Trimming cost V 6 bases and J 2 bases, with 12 bases left between them. The CDR3 nucleotides read TGTGCCAGCAGCCACGGACTTGTCACAGATACGCAGTATTTT. Encoded protein: CASSHGLVTDTQYF.

The chain links TRBV30 to TRBJ1-3; no clear D gene. The CDR3 is made up of 13 amino acids. CDR1 is GTSNPN and CDR2 is SVGIG in the germline V gene (reference sequence). V dropped 3 bases and J dropped 2 bases, with 8 bases sitting between them. DNA of the CDR3: TGTGCCTGGAGGCGGGGTGCTGGAAACACCATATATTTT. Its protein is CAWRRGAGNTIYF.

V gene TRBV11-2 combines with J gene TRBJ2-5; 9 bases fit TRBD1. Trimming at V came to 3 bases and at J to 6 bases, leaving 8 bases not matched to a gene. The CDR3 extends over 15 amino acids. CDR1 is SGHAT and CDR2 is FQNNGV in the germline V gene. The DNA of the CDR3 is TGTGCCAGCAGCTTTTCCGGGGGACAGGGCCAGACCCAGTACTTC. Residues: CASSFSGGQGQTQYF.

The chain carries TRBV7-2 and TRBJ2-1; TRBD2 is a possible D gene (6 bases). The V gene lost 6 bases and the J gene lost 5 bases, with 17 bases spanning the gap. The CDR3 extends over 15 amino acids. CDR1 and CDR2 from the germline V gene are SGHTA and FQGNSA. The CDR3 nucleotides are TGTGCCAGCAGTCCCGTAGAGGAGGGAAACAATGAGCAGTTCTTC. Translating it yields CASSPVEEGNNEQFF. Looking up the rest from reference TRBV7-2 and TRBJ2-1 gives the full variable domain: GAGVSQSPSNKVTEKGKDVELRCDPISGHTALYWYRQSLGQGLEFLIYFQGNSAPDKSGLPSDRFSAERTGGSVSTLTIQRTQQEDSAVYLCASSPVEEGNNEQFFGPGTRLTVL.

The rearrangement joins TRBV2 to TRBJ1-1; 9 bases agree with TRBD1. Germline V CDR1 and CDR2: SNHLY, FYNNEI. This CDR3 is 14 amino acids long. With V trimmed by 6 bases and J by 7 bases, 9 bases remained unmatched. Written as DNA, the CDR3 is TGTGCCAGCAGGACGGACAGGGGCGGGGATGAAGCTTTCTTT. This translates into CASRTDRGGDEAFF.

The chain uses TRBV5-1 and TRBJ2-1; 11 bases agree with TRBD2. The V gene's germline CDR1 is SGHRS and CDR2 YFSETQ. V gave up 7 bases and J gave up 7 bases; unmatched junction bases: 7. The CDR3 loop spans 14 amino acids. The CDR3 sequence is CASRPGTSGNEQFF. The CDR3 nucleotides read TGCGCCAGCCGCCCCGGGACTAGCGGAAATGAGCAGTTCTTC.

V gene TRBV6-5 combines with J gene TRBJ2-1; D is perhaps TRBD1 (6 bases). In germline, CDR1 is MNHEY, CDR2 SVGAGI. Trimming cost V 6 bases and J 5 bases, with 14 bases left between them. The CDR3 length is 14 residues. The CDR3 spells CASSYRDRNNEQFF. The DNA of the CDR3 is TGTGCCAGCAGCTATAGAGACAGGAACAATGAGCAGTTCTTC.

This chain links TRBV4-3 with TRBJ1-1, with D perhaps TRBD1 (5 bases). CDR1 LGHNA and CDR2 YSLEER come from the germline V gene. The CDR3 is 15 amino acids. Trimming shortened V by 0 bases and J by 4 bases, and 12 bases separated the two germline ends. The CDR3 protein is CASSQDPRVGTEAFF. DNA of the CDR3: TGCGCCAGCAGCCAAGATCCCAGGGTGGGCACTGAAGCTTTCTTT.

CDR3 sequence (DNA): TGTGCCAGCAGTTCAAACAACCTCGGACAGGGCACTGAAGCTTTCTTT. Residues: CASSSNNLGQGTEAFF. The J gene is TRBJ1-1, the V gene TRBV28; 8 nucleotides align to TRBD1. The CDR3 length is 16 residues. V dropped 4 bases and J dropped 4; count of bases not matched to a gene: 11. Germline loops: CDR1 MDHEN, CDR2 SYDVKM.

This clone counts as medium-sized. The chain carries TRBV2 and TRBJ1-2; D is perhaps TRBD1 (6 bases). The CDR3 covers 14 residues. V lost 6 bases, J lost 0 bases, and 11 bases lay in between. Germline CDR1 and CDR2: SNHLY and FYNNEI. CDR3 DNA: TGTGCCAGCAGCTCGGACAGTGCTAACTATGGCTACACCTTC. Translating gives CASSSDSANYGYTF.

The J gene is TRBJ2-3, the V gene TRBV18; D ambiguous. Germline CDR1 is KGHSH and CDR2 is LQKENI. Trimming took off 2 bases at V and 5 bases at J, with 20 bases between the two ends. The CDR3 spans 17 residues. In nucleotides, the CDR3 is TGTGCCAGCTCACCAGAGGTTTTCAATACCCTGGGAGATACGCAGTATTTT. Protein product: CASSPEVFNTLGDTQYF. Supplemented by reference TRBV18 and TRBJ2-3, the full variable domain reads NAGVMQNPRHLVRRRGQEARLRCSPMKGHSHVYWYRQLPEEGLKFMVYLQKENIIDESGMPKERFSAEFPKEGPSILRIQQVVRGDSAAYFCASSPEVFNTLGDTQYFGPGTRLTVL.

The rearrangement links TRBV5-1 to TRBJ1-1, with TRBD1 matching 8 bases. The CDR3 is 16 amino acids. V was clipped by 1 base and J by 0 bases; unmatched bases: 5. Germline CDR1 reads SGHRS; CDR2 reads YFSETQ. The CDR3 DNA is TGCGCCAGCAGCTTGAGGACAGGGCTGATGAACACTGAAGCTTTCTTT. It codes for CASSLRTGLMNTEAFF. Full variable domain (outside the CDR3, taken from reference TRBV5-1 and TRBJ1-1): KAGVTQTPRYLIKTRGQQVTLSCSPISGHRSVSWYQQTPGQGLQFLFEYFSETQRNKGNFPGRFSGRQFSNSRSEMNVSTLELGDSALYLCASSLRTGLMNTEAFFGQGTRLTVV.

This clone was seen a handful of times. V usage is TRBV5-4 and J usage is TRBJ2-1; possible D gene TRBD2, 5 bases. V was clipped by 5 bases and J by 7 bases, with 19 bases between them. This CDR3 is 15 amino acids long. The germline CDR1 and CDR2 sequences are SGHNT and YYREEE (reference sequence). The CDR3 DNA reads TGTGCCAGCAGTAAGCTAGCCCAATTAGGGAATGAGCAGTTCTTC. This translates into CASSKLAQLGNEQFF.